Reported below is one T cell receptor beta chain. Its antigen is not known. The data are from a study of vaccination and CD4 T cells after COVID-19. Study background: Stimulation used overlapping spike peptides from SARS-CoV-2, HCoV-NL63, HCoV-OC43 and HCoV-229E. Points from the study as a whole: Convalescent patients displayed a median 86.3% of reactive clones emerging only post-vaccination.

The Oncomine TCR Beta short-read assay was applied to DNA of cultured CD4+ T cells. DNA came from CD4+ T cells after culture. Via MiXCR, TCRdb re-called the PCR reads, giving one row per CDR3 protein. The sample holds under 11,000 distinct CDR3 sequences; about 28% are singletons and the top ten take approximately 15%. Losses at the gene ends were 0 bases for V and 7 bases for J; bases not matched to a gene: 10. Germline V CDR1 and CDR2: LGHNA, YNFKEQ. There are 16 residues in the CDR3. Indicated treatment: approximately 9-day PBMC culture with coronavirus spike peptide pools or control peptides (ViraFEST assay).

The sequences come from CD4+ T cells from blood, cultured in vitro, collected after SARS-CoV-2 vaccination. This chain joins TRBV4-2 and TRBJ2-3; 7 bases are a match to TRBD2. The receptor comes from a human donor who had recovered from COVID-19. The CDR3 nucleotides read TGTGCCAGCAGCCAAGATCGGCAGGGAGGGAAAAATACGCAGTATTTT. Protein: CASSQDRQGGKNTQYF.